Each of the 12 T cell receptor beta chains below was sequenced from the same sample in a study of blood T cell repertoires in COVID-19. Libraries were prepared by immunoSEQ multiplex PCR; TCRdb keeps only in-frame clonotypes and omits some of them. Among roughly 100,000 clones listed, around 83% were seen once. The sequencing input was peripheral blood. These TCRs come from a man aged 65 to 85 with active or convalescent COVID-19.

V and J are TRBV10-3 and TRBJ1-2, with D possibly TRBD1 on 5 matching bases. The CDR3 loop spans 17 amino acids. Germline loops: CDR1 ENHRY, CDR2 SYGVKD. Trimming shortened V by 3 bases and J by 0 bases, and 17 bases separated the two germline ends. The CDR3 DNA follows: TGTGCCATCAGTGACGGGGCCGTCGGGGGATCTAACTATGGCTACACCTTC. Protein sequence: CAISDGAVGGSNYGYTF.

The chain carries TRBV7-9 and TRBJ1-1; 8 nucleotides align to TRBD1. V lost 3 bases and J lost 5; bases outside the gene matches: 2. This CDR3 is 13 amino acids long. CDR1 SEHNR and CDR2 FQNEAQ come from the germline V gene (reference sequence). In DNA form, the CDR3 reads TGTGCCAGCAGCTTTGACAGGGGAACTGAAGCTTTCTTT. Its translation is CASSFDRGTEAFF.

This clone was counted a single time. The chain recombines TRBV18 with TRBJ2-7; 12 positions match TRBD1. V was pared by 6 bases and J by 4 bases, with 7 bases of the junction left unmatched. Germline assignment: CDR1 KGHSH and CDR2 LQKENI. This CDR3 is built from 15 residues. CDR3 residues: CASSSGTGGLYEQYF. The DNA for the CDR3 is TGTGCCAGCTCGTCCGGGACAGGGGGCTTATACGAGCAGTACTTC.

A single count supports this clone. The V gene is TRBV11-3, the J gene TRBJ2-1, with no clear D. Germline-derived CDR1 and CDR2 are SGHNT and YENEEA. V was cut by 0 bases and J by 8 bases, with 5 bases left in between. The CDR3 is 12 residues long. CDR3 region: CASSLDSHEQFF. Written as DNA, the CDR3 is TGTGCCAGCAGCTTAGATAGCCATGAGCAGTTCTTC.

This clone was counted a single time. CDR3 DNA: TGCGCCAGCAGCCGGACTAGCGGGGCCTACGAGCAGTACTTC. Its translation is CASSRTSGAYEQYF. The chain employs TRBV5-1 and TRBJ2-7; TRBD2 aligns across 12 bases. Germline lookup yields CDR1 SGHRS and CDR2 YFSETQ. This CDR3 region has 14 residues. J was trimmed by 2 bases and V by 4 bases; bases with no gene match: 1.

This clone turned up a few times. The chain couples TRBV12-3 or TRBV12-4 to TRBJ1-1; unclear D gene. The V end lost 4 bases, the J end lost 7 bases, and 10 bases lay between the germline ends. This CDR3 is built from 12 residues. CDR3 DNA sequence: TGTGCCAGCAGTTATTCGCTAGGTGAAGCTTTCTTT. As protein: CASSYSLGEAFF.

The chain uses TRBV19 and TRBJ2-7; tentatively, D is TRBD1 (5 bases). Trimming cost V 4 bases and J 4 bases, with 11 bases left between them. Germline lookup yields CDR1 LNHDA and CDR2 SQIVND (reference sequence). The CDR3 has 13 residues. The CDR3 bases are TGTGCCAGTAGTACAGGGAAGGCGTACGAGCAGTACTTC. This codes for CASSTGKAYEQYF.

This chain joins TRBV2 and TRBJ1-1; 7 nucleotides agree with TRBD1. Germline V gene sequence: CDR1 SNHLY, CDR2 FYNNEI. The CDR3 covers 15 residues. The V gene end was trimmed by 6 bases and the J gene end by 0 bases; junction bases not matched to a gene: 7. CDR3: CASRGQLPLNTEAFF. The CDR3 bases are TGTGCCAGCAGGGGACAGTTACCTTTGAACACTGAAGCTTTCTTT.

The chain combines TRBV28 with TRBJ1-2; TRBD1 is a possible D gene (5 bases). V shed 5 bases and J shed 4 bases, with 26 bases lying between them. Germline V CDR1 and CDR2: MDHEN, SYDVKM. This CDR3 has 18 residues. The CDR3 here is CASSLLAGQAGPSYGYTF. The CDR3 DNA sequence: TGTGCCAGCAGTCTACTCGCCGGTCAGGCAGGGCCTAGCTATGGCTACACCTTC.

The J gene is TRBJ2-1, the V gene TRBV6-2 or TRBV6-3, with 8 bases identical to TRBD2. With V trimmed by 6 bases and J by 6 bases, 7 bases remained unmatched. Germline V gene lookup returns CDR1 MNHEY and CDR2 SVGEGT. This CDR3 is built from 14 residues. CDR3 nucleotide sequence: TGTGCCAGCAGCCTCCCGGGAGGGGCCAATGAGCAGTTCTTC. Its translation: CASSLPGGANEQFF.

This chain links TRBV7-8 with TRBJ2-7; weak D call: TRBD1 (6 bases). Germline-derived CDR1 and CDR2 are SGHVS and FQNEAQ. This CDR3 comprises 12 residues. Trimming cost V 5 bases and J 8 bases, with 13 bases left between them. CDR3 loop: CASSPKQGKQYF. The CDR3 DNA follows: TGTGCCAGCAGCCCGAAACAGGGTAAGCAGTACTTC.

The sample holds a few counts of this clone. V and J are TRBV11-3 and TRBJ2-1; TRBD2 matches at 7 bases. CDR1 and CDR2 from the germline V gene are SGHNT and YENEEA. This CDR3 has 13 amino acids. V dropped 5 bases and J dropped 7; count of bases not matched to a gene: 5. The CDR3 nucleotides read TGTGCCAGCAGCGTACTAGCGCCTAATGAGCAGTTCTTC. This sequence encodes CASSVLAPNEQFF.